This paragraph reports one T cell receptor (beta chain). What it binds is not known. A read error may explain this, as a much larger clone is one base away. Graves' hyperthyroidism showing no ophthalmopathy progression within 18 months was considered stable. Lactation, pregnancy, other autoimmune disease or uncontrolled infection led to exclusion of patients. Researchers amplified the TCR beta CDR3 regions from RNA transcripts. TCR CDR3 regions were first amplified by RT-PCR with HTBI primers. TCRdb re-called the multiplex PCR reads through MiXCR, storing one row per CDR3 protein. This sample has roughly 800,000 distinct CDR3 sequences, with 35% to 45% found just once. The source of the sample is a study of T cells in Graves' hyperthyroidism and ophthalmopathy. Study-level points and caveats: In blood, most of the thyroid clonotypes expanded above 0.001 were also present.

The CDR3 has 15 amino acids. CDR1 and CDR2 (germline): SNHLY, FYNNEI. The chain carries TRBV2 and TRBJ1-1; 8 bases are shared with TRBD1. This TCR was sampled from a man aged 18 to 29 with Graves' hyperthyroidism. Sequencing input: blood. The CDR3 reads CASRVSTGVNTEASF. The CDR3 DNA reads as TGTGCCAGCAGGGTCTCGACAGGGGTGAACACTGAAGCTTCCTTT.